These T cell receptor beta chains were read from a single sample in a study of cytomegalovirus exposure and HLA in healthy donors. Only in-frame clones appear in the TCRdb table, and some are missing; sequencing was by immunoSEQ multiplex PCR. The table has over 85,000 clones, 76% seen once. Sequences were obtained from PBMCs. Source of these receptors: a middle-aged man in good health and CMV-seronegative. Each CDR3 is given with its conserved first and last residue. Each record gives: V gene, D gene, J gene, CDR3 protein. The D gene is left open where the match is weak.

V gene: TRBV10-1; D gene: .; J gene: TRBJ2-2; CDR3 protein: CAREEQTNTGELFF
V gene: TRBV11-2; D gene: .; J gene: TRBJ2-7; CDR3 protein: CASSQGGPYEQYF
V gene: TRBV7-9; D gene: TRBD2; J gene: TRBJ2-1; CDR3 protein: CASSLRTSTINEQFF
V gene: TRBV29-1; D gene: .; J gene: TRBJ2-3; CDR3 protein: CSVGTTGTDTQYF
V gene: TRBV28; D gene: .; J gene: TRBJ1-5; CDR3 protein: CASSLTRYRDSNQPQHF
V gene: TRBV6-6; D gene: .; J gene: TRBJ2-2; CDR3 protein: CASRASNTGELFF
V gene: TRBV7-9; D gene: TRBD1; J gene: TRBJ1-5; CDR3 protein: CASSLNPGTGIDQPQHF
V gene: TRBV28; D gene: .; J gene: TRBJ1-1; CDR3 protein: CASSSPGVNTEAFF
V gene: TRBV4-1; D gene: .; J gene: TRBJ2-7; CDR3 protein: CASSQAVRDYEQYF
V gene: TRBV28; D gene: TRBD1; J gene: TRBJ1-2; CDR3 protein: CATDLPTTGGGGGYTF
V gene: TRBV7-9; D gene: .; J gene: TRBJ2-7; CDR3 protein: CSSSSYPGDEQYF
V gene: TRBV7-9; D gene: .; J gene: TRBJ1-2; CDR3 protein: CASSLPGWDYGYTF
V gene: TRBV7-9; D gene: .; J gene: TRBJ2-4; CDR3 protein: CASSLAGGLAKNIQYF
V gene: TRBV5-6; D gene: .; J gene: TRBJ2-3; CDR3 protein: CASSLTYTDTQYF
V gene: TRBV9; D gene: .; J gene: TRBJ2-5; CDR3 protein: CASSLGGTEETQYF
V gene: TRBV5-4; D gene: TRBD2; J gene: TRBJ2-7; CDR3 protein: CASSLVGGPYEQYF
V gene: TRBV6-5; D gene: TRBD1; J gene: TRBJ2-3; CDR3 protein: CATLQGPDTQYF
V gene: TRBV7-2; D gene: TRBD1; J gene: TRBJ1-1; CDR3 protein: CASSKYRTGGTEAFF
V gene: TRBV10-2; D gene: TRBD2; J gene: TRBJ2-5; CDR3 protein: CASDPGEGETQYF
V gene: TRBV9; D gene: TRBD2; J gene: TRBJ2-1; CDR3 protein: CASSGLAGGTYNEQFF
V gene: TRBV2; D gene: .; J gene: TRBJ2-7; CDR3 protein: CASSDDEQYF
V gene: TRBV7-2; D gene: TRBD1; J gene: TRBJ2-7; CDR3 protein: CASSSDRVYEQYF
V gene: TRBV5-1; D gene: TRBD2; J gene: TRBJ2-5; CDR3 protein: CASTRRREAYQETQYF
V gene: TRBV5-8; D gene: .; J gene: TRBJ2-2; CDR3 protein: CASSFTGTAGELFF
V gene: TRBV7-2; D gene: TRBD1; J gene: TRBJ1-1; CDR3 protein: CASSRQGNTEAFF
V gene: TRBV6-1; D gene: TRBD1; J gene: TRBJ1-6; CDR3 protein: CAIEGDRGKISPLHF
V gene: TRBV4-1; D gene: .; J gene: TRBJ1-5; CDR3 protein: CASSQDRGGFQPQHF
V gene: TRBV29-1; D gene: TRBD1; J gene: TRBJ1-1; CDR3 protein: CSVGLRGQSILNTEAFF
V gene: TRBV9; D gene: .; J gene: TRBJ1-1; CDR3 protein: CASSLEEGPGAFF
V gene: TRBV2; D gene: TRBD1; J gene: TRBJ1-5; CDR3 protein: CASSSRQGALEPQHF
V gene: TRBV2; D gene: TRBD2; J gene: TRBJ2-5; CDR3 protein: CASRGGVITAGIIETQYF
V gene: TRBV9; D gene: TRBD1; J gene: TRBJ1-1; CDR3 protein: CASSAESGQHDLNTEAFF
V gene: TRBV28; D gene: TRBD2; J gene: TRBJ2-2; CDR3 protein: CASIRASGRGNTGELFF